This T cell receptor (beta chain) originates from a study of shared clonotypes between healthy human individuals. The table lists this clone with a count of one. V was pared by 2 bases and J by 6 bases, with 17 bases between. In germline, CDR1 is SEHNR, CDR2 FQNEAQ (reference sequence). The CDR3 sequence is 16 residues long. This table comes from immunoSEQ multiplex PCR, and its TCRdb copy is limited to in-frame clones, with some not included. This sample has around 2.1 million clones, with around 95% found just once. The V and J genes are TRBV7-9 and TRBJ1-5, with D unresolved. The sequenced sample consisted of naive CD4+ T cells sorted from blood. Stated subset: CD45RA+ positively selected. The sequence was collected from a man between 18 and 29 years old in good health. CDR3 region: CASSLTPTVDPQPQHF. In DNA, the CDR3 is TGTGCCAGCAGCTTAACTCCAACAGTTGATCCTCAGCCCCAGCATTTT. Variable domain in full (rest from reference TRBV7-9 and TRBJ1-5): DTGVSQNPRHKITKRGQNVTFRCDPISEHNRLYWYRQTLGQGPEFLTYFQNEAQLEKSRLLSDRFSAERPKGSFSTLEIQRTEQGDSAMYLCASSLTPTVDPQPQHFGDGTRLSIL.